These T cell receptor beta chains were read from a single sample in a study of Ad26.COV2.S vaccination and SARS-CoV-2 variants. Profiling relied on immunoSEQ multiplex PCR, and the TCRdb table lists in-frame clones only, not all of them. The table has some 460,000 clones, roughly nine tenths seen once. The sequences come from peripheral blood, collected in a trial of Ad26.COV2.S vaccine versus placebo. The source of these receptors is a person aged 18-65 years who received the Ad26.COV2.S COVID-19 vaccine or a placebo. The CDR3 runs from the conserved cysteine through the conserved F or W. D genes are given only for firm matches. Only some rows state a clone size, as once, few, many or a class for expanded clones.

V gene	J gene	clone size	D gene	CDR3 DNA	CDR3 protein
TRBV6-5	TRBJ2-7	-	-	TGTGCCAGCAGTCAACTATCGCTGTCCAGGGCGCAGCAGTACTTC	CASSQLSLSRAQQYF
TRBV6-5	TRBJ2-3	-	-	TGTGCCAGCAGTTACTCGGGGGTCGGTTCAGATACGCAGTATTTT	CASSYSGVGSDTQYF
TRBV15	TRBJ2-7	-	-	TGTGCCACCAGCTCGGACGTCACCTACGAGCAGTACTTC	CATSSDVTYEQYF
TRBV11-3	TRBJ2-5	-	TRBD1	TGTGCCAGCAGCTTAGGGGACAGGGGTCAAGAGACCCAGTACTTC	CASSLGDRGQETQYF
TRBV19	TRBJ2-1	-	TRBD1	TGTGCCAGTAGTATAGGGACAGGGCGGAATGAGCAGTTCTTC	CASSIGTGRNEQFF
TRBV30	TRBJ2-7	-	TRBD2	TGTGCCTGGAGTGTACGAGGACTAGCGGTTTACGAGCAGTACTTC	CAWSVRGLAVYEQYF
TRBV3-1/TRBV3-2	TRBJ1-2	-	-	TGTGCCAGCAGTCGAGGGGGATCTAACTATGGCTACACCTTC	CASSRGGSNYGYTF
TRBV6-2/TRBV6-3	TRBJ2-7	-	TRBD2	TGTGCCAGCAGTTACGGCGGGAGTAGGTACGAGCAGTACTTC	CASSYGGSRYEQYF
TRBV9	TRBJ2-2	-	-	TGTGCCAGCAGCAGGACAGTGAACACCGGGGAGCTGTTTTTT	CASSRTVNTGELFF
TRBV6-5	TRBJ1-1	-	-	TGTGCCAGCAGTTACGGGTCATCGAACACTGAAGCTTTCTTT	CASSYGSSNTEAFF
TRBV6-5	TRBJ1-1	-	-	TGTGCCAGCAGTTACTCGACTTACACTGAAGCTTTCTTT	CASSYSTYTEAFF
TRBV11-2	TRBJ2-7	-	-	TGTGCCAGCAGCTTAAGGCAGCGGCCGGGGCAGTACTTC	CASSLRQRPGQYF
TRBV6-1	TRBJ2-5	-	-	TGTGCCAGCAGTGAAGTGTTGGGGGAGACCCAGTACTTC	CASSEVLGETQYF
TRBV6-6	TRBJ2-7	-	-	TGTGCCAGCAGTTACTCGACCTCAGGGCCCCTCTACGAGCAGTACTTC	CASSYSTSGPLYEQYF
TRBV2	TRBJ1-1	once	-	TGTGCCAGCAGGGGGAGCAGGGCTGAAGCTTTCTTT	CASRGSRAEAFF
TRBV7-2	TRBJ1-4	-	-	TGTGCCAGCAGCTTTACCGGGGGCGCGGAAAAACTGTTTTTT	CASSFTGGAEKLFF
TRBV9	TRBJ2-5	-	TRBD2	TGTGCCAGCAGCGAGACAGGGACGGCGGGAGGGGAGACCCAGTACTTC	CASSETGTAGGETQYF
TRBV7-2	TRBJ2-3	-	-	TGTGCCAGCGTTCGGGCCAGCCACACAGATACGCAGTATTTT	CASVRASHTDTQYF
TRBV5-1	TRBJ2-1	-	TRBD2	TGCGCCAGCAGCCTACTAGCGCATGAGCAGTTCTTC	CASSLLAHEQFF
TRBV5-8	TRBJ2-3	-	TRBD1	TGTGCCAGCAGCCCCACAGGGGGTCGAGATACGCAGTATTTT	CASSPTGGRDTQYF
TRBV3-1/TRBV3-2	TRBJ1-1	-	-	TGTGCCAGCAGCCAAGGCCAGCCATCTGAAGCTTTCTTT	CASSQGQPSEAFF
TRBV14	TRBJ1-4	-	TRBD1	TGTGCCAGCAGGAGGGGGCGCAATGAAAAACTGTTTTTT	CASRRGRNEKLFF
TRBV5-1	TRBJ2-5	-	-	TGCGCCAGCAGCTTGCCAGGAGAAGAGACCCAGTACTTC	CASSLPGEETQYF
TRBV5-1	TRBJ2-5	-	TRBD2	TGCGCCAGCAGCCTATACCGGACTAGTTTGAAGACCCAGTACTTC	CASSLYRTSLKTQYF
TRBV28	TRBJ2-7	-	-	TGTGCCAGCAGTTTAAAGTGGGGCATCGGATACGAGCAGTACTTC	CASSLKWGIGYEQYF
TRBV7-9	TRBJ2-3	-	-	TGTGCCAGCAGCTTAGAGGGCCCAGATACGCAGTATTTT	CASSLEGPDTQYF
TRBV6-6	TRBJ1-2	-	TRBD1	TGTGCCAGCAGTTACTCTCCAGGGGGGAATTATGGCTACACCTTC	CASSYSPGGNYGYTF
TRBV7-7	TRBJ2-2	-	-	TGTGCTAGCACCGCGGGCGTAGCGAACACCGGGGAGCTGTTTTTT	CASTAGVANTGELFF
TRBV27	TRBJ2-2	-	-	TGTGCCACCAAGAGGGTCGGGGAGCTGTTTTTT	CATKRVGELFF
TRBV9	TRBJ1-3	-	-	TGTGCCAGCAGCTTAGAGGGAGTCGGAAACACCATATATTTT	CASSLEGVGNTIYF
TRBV5-4	TRBJ2-7	few	-	TGTGCCAGCAGCTTGGACGTAAGCTACGAGCAGTACTTC	CASSLDVSYEQYF
TRBV6-1	TRBJ2-4	once	-	TGTGCCAGCAGTGATGACATTCAGTACTTC	CASSDDIQYF
TRBV15	TRBJ2-1	-	-	TGTGCCACCAGCGGAGGGTCGCGTTTGGGCAATGAGCAGTTCTTC	CATSGGSRLGNEQFF
TRBV19	TRBJ1-1	once	TRBD1	TGTGCCAGTAGTCTAAGGGGACAGACAAACACTGAAGCTTTCTTT	CASSLRGQTNTEAFF